In this sample, the clone carrying this TCR beta chain turned up many times. The data were obtained in a study of T cells in Graves' hyperthyroidism and ophthalmopathy. Study context: Once the initial diagnosis was made, peripheral blood was obtained before any treatment.

The source of the PBMCs was less than 12 ml of fresh peripheral blood. From RNA transcripts, TCR beta CDR3 regions were amplified. The TCR CDR3 first-round RT-PCR relied on the HTBI primer set. TCRdb reprocessed the multiplex PCR reads via MiXCR and lists one record per CDR3 protein. The table has 300,000 to 400,000 distinct CDR3 sequences, roughly 15% seen once. Germline V lookup: CDR1 SGHTA, CDR2 FQGNSA. This CDR3 is 13 amino acids long. With 6 bases removed from V and 5 bases from J, the gap between germline ends came to 13 bases. The sequencing input was blood. The gene calls are TRBV7-2 and TRBJ1-1; D is possibly TRBD1 (6 bases). The receptor was derived from a woman in her 30s with Graves' ophthalmopathy. The CDR3 DNA is TGTGCCAGCAGATCAAGGGGGGAGACTGAAGCTTTCTTT. This sequence encodes CASRSRGETEAFF.